Detailed here is one TCR beta chain. Its antigen remains undetermined. Base qualities are missing; no much larger clone stands one base away. The record originates from a study of blood T cell repertoires in COVID-19 (TCRdb year 2020). Background for the entire study: The collaborator samples originated in the United States, Italy and Spain and spanned the acute and convalescent phases of COVID-19. The sample metadata nearly always contained a de-identified subject ID, COVID-19 status, age in years and sex. Where HLA class I and class II types were available, the types were taken from metadata supplied by the sample provider, not from assay-based typing. A freely available public database, intended as a resource for researchers studying the immune response to SARS-CoV-2, is where the repertoires were released. Deeply sampled blood TCRbeta repertoires from subjects exposed to, actively infected with, or recovered from COVID-19 were included in the dataset. The prospective study material was composed of cDNA or gDNA derived from T cells, B-cell-depleted T cells, or PBMCs. Samples were obtained from the ongoing ImmuneRACE study (first 160 participants) and from over a thousand subjects provided by 6 global collaborators.

Samples from volunteer blood donors who had recovered from COVID-19 were contributed by a second Seattle source. Whole blood was collected in K2EDTA tubes by collaborating institutions according to the institutions' own protocols. Collaborator samples were shipped for TCRbeta analysis as frozen whole blood, isolated PBMCs, or DNA extracted from either sample type. V is clipped by 1 base and J by 0 bases, and the sequence between their germline boundaries is 10 bases long. In the germline V gene (reference sequence), CDR1 corresponds to LNHDA and CDR2 to SQIVND. The CDR3 spans 16 residues, from the cysteine through the phenylalanine. Only the CDR3 portion is preserved as DNA: 48 bases, with reading frame beginning at the first base. TCRbeta CDR3 regions were amplified from genomic DNA using the immunoSEQ Assay, a bias-controlled multiplex PCR. The paper's data handling went like this. The number of nucleated cells in each sample was estimated by amplification of reference gene primers within the assay. To quantify the absolute abundance of each unique TCRbeta CDR3 rearrangement, sequence reads were collapsed and filtered. For each sample, productive Simpson clonality was calculated as the square root of Simpson's diversity index across productive rearrangements. TCRdb took over this immuneACCESS table, retaining in-frame rearrangements with V and J assigned. Such tables are incomplete; in checked studies, under half of the missing clones stem from an unresolved V gene, and the remainder is unexplained. The V and J calls and clone size were taken over from that table, and D and trimming were inferred from the DNA. Across this sample there are 280,000 or so clones, with around 88% seen only once. The ten largest clones take up approximately 2% of the sample.

On the study overall, not on this receptor specifically: The amount of clinical and demographic metadata varied by source and participant and was provided uncurated.

This clonotype was sampled from a woman in her thirties who had recovered from COVID-19. The receptor chain draws on TRBV19 and TRBJ1-3; the best D guess is TRBD1, with 6 bases matching. The sequenced sample was peripheral blood. At the DNA level, the sequence is TGTGCCAGTAGTATAGTGGGGGCGTTCTCTGGAAACACCATATATTTT. This is translated as CASSIVGAFSGNTIYF.